This T cell receptor beta chain was observed in a study of blood T cell repertoires in COVID-19. In the study overall: PBMCs, B-cell-depleted T cells, or T cells were the source of the cDNA or gDNA that made up the material.

V lost 8 bases to trimming and J lost 7 bases, with 17 bases between them. CDR3 length: 14 residues. Germline lookup yields CDR1 MDHEN and CDR2 SYDVKM. Residents of 24 US areas, aged roughly 18 to 95 years, made up the participants. Libraries were prepared by immunoSEQ multiplex PCR; TCRdb keeps only in-frame clonotypes and omits some of them. This table holds 330,000 or so clones, almost 90% found once. Specimen: PBMCs or T cells enriched from blood (not recorded which). The TCR was taken from a woman younger than 45 who had been exposed to COVID-19. The chain has TRBV28 and TRBJ1-4; maybe TRBD1 (5 bases). The CDR3 nucleotides read TGTGCCAGCGGCGGGGCAGGCGGCGGTGAAAAACTGTTTTTT. Protein: CASGGAGGGEKLFF.